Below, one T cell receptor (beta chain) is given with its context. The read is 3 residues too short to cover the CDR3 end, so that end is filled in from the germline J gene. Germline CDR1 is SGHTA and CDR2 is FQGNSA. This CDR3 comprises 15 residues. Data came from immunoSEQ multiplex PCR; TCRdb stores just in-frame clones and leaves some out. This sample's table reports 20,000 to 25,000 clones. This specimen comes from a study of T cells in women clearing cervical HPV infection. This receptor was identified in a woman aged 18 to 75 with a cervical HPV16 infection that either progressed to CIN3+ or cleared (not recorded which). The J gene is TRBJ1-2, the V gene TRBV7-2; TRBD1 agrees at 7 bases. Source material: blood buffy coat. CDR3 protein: CASSLRTGGTDTYTF. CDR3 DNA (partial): TGTGCCAGCAGCTTAAGGACAGGAGGTACAGATACC.